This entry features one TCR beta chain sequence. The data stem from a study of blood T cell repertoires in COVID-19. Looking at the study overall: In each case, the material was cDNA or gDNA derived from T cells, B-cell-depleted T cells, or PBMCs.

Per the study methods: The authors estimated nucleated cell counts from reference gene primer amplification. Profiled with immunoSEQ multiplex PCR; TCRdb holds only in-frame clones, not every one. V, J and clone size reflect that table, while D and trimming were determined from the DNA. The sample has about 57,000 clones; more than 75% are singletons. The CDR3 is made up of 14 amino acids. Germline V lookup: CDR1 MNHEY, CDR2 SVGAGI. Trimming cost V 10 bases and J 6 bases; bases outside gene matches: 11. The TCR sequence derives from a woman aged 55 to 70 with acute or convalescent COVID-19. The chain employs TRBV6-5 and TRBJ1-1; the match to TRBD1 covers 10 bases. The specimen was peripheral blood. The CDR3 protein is CATSGTGVGAEAFF. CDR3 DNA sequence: TGTGCCACCTCCGGGACAGGGGTTGGGGCTGAAGCTTTCTTT.